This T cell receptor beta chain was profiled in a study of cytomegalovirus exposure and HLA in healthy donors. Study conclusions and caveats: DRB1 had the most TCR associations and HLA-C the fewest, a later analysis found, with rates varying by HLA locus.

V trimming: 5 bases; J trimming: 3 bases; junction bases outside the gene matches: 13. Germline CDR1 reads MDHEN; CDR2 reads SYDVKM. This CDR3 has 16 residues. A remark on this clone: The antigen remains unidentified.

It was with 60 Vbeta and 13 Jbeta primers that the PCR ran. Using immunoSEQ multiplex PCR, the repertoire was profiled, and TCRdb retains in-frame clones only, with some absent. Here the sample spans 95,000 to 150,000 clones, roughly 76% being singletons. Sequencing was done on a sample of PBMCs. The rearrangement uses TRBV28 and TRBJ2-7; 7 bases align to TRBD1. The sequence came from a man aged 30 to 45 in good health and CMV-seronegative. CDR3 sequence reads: CASSPLQGVGDYEQYF. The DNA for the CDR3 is TGTGCCAGCAGTCCCCTTCAGGGGGTAGGGGACTACGAGCAGTACTTC.